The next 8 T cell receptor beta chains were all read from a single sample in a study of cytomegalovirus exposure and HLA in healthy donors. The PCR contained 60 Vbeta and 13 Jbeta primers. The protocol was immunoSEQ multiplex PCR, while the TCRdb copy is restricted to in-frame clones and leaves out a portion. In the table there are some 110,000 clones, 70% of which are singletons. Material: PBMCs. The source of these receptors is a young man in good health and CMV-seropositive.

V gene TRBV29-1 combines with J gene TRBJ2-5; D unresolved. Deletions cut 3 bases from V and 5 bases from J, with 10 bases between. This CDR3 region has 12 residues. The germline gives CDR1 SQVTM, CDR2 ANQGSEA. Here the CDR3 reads CSVEAEIETQYF. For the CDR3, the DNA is TGCAGCGTTGAGGCGGAGATCGAGACCCAGTACTTC.

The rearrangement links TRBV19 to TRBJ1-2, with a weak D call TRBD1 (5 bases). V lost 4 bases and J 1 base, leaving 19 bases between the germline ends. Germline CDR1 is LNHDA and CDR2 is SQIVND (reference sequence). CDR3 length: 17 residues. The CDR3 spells CASSRGLTGGVNYGYTF. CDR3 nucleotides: TGTGCCAGTAGTAGGGGTTTGACGGGGGGAGTTAACTATGGCTACACCTTC.

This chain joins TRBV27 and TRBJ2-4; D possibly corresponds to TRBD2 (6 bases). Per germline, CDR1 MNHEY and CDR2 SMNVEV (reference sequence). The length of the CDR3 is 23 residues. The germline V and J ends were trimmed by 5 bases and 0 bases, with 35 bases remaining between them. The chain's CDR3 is CASSPRAPLAVVPGGLAKNIQYF. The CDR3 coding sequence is TGTGCCAGCAGTCCCCGGGCTCCCTTAGCGGTTGTCCCCGGAGGCCTAGCCAAAAACATTCAGTACTTC.

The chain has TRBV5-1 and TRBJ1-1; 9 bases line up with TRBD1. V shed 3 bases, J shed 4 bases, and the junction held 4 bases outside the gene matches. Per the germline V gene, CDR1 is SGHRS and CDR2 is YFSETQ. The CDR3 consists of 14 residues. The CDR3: CASSSGQGSTEAFF. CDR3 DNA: TGCGCCAGCAGCTCTGGACAGGGGAGCACTGAAGCTTTCTTT.

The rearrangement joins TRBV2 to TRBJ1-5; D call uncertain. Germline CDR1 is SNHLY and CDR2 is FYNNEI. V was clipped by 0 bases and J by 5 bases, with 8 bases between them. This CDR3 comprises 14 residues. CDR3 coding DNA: TGTGCCAGCAGTGAAGCGCCACAGTATCAGCCCCAGCATTTT. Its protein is CASSEAPQYQPQHF.

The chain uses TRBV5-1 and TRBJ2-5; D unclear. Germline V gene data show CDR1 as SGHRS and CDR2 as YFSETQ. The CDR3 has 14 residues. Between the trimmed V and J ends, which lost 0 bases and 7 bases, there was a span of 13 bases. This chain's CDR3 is CASSLAGEEVTQYF. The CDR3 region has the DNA TGCGCCAGCAGCTTGGCCGGTGAGGAAGTGACCCAGTACTTC.

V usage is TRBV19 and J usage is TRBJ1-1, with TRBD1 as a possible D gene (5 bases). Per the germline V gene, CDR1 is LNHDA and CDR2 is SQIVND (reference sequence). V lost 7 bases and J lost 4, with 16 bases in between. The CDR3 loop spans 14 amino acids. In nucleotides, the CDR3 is TGTGCCAGTAACTCCGGGGGGGGTGGCACTGAAGCTTTCTTT. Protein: CASNSGGGGTEAFF.

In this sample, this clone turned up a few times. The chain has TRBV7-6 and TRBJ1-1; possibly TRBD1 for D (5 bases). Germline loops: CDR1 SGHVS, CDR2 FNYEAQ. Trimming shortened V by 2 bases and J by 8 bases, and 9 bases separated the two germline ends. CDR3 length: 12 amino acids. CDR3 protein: CASSLSRGEAFF. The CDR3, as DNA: TGTGCCAGCAGCTTATCAAGGGGCGAAGCTTTCTTT. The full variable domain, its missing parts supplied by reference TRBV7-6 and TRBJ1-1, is GAGVSQSPRYKVTKRGQDVALRCDPISGHVSLYWYRQALGQGPEFLTYFNYEAQQDKSGLPNDRFSAERPEGSISTLTIQRTEQRDSAMYRCASSLSRGEAFFGQGTRLTVV.